Listed below are T cell receptor beta chains from one sample, sequenced in a study of patients and donors after allogeneic stem cell transplantation. Each CDR3 protein gets one entry after TCRdb re-called the RT-PCR reads with MiXCR. This table holds over 350,000 distinct CDR3 sequences, 16% found once. The sequenced material came from blood, either unsorted or a sorted T cell fraction (not recorded which). Receptors originate from a human donor who was either an allogeneic HSCT recipient or a stem cell or donor lymphocyte infusion donor (not recorded which). It is not recorded whose cells these are; they may come from a transplant donor. Each CDR3 is given with its conserved first and last residue. D genes are given only for firm matches. Expanded clones get a size class; other rows say once, few or many, or leave the size out.

many TRBD1 TRBJ2-5 TRBV29-1 TGCAGCGTTGAACCGACAGGGTGGGTCCAGGAGACCCAGTACTTC CSVEPTGWVQETQYF
many TRBD1 TRBJ2-1 TRBV2 TGTGCCAGCCAACCGGGACAGGGAAATGAGCAGTTCTTC CASQPGQGNEQFF
few NA TRBJ2-1 TRBV12-5 TGTGCTAGTGGTTTGCCCCAGGACTACCTCAATGAGCAGTTCTTC CASGLPQDYLNEQFF
NA NA TRBJ2-5 TRBV5-4 TGTGCCAGCAGCTTGGGTGGTCTGAAAGAGACCCAGTACTTC CASSLGGLKETQYF
NA TRBD2 TRBJ2-2 TRBV10-3 TGTGCCATCCGGCGCGGGAGGACCATGGGAACCGGGGAGCTGTTTTTT CAIRRGRTMGTGELFF
NA TRBD2 TRBJ2-3 TRBV5-1 TGCGCCAGCAGCCAAGCCCGGTTGGGAGCGGGAGGTACAGATACGCAGTATTTT CASSQARLGAGGTDTQYF
NA NA TRBJ2-7 TRBV4-1 TGCGCCAGCAGCCAAGGAGCGGAACGCTACGAGCAGTACTTC CASSQGAERYEQYF
few TRBD1 TRBJ1-4 TRBV11-2 TGTGCCAGCAGCCCGGGACAGAGTGAAAAACTGTTTTTT CASSPGQSEKLFF
NA NA TRBJ2-1 TRBV6-2/TRBV6-3 TGTGCCAGCAGTTACTCGGAGGTCTACAATGAGCAGTTCTTC CASSYSEVYNEQFF
many TRBD1 TRBJ2-4 TRBV5-1 TGCGCCAGCAGCTGGGACAGCCCCAAAGATAACATTCAGTACTTC CASSWDSPKDNIQYF
few NA TRBJ1-3 TRBV20-1 TGCAGTGCTAGAGATCTGGGGGGGGCTGGAAACACCATATATTTT CSARDLGGAGNTIYF
NA TRBD1 TRBJ2-5 TRBV6-5 TGTGCCAGCAGTTATATGGACAGGGGTGAGACCCAGTACTTC CASSYMDRGETQYF
few NA TRBJ1-3 TRBV7-2 TGTGCCAGCAGCTTAGAAGGGTCGCCTGGAAACACCATATATTTT CASSLEGSPGNTIYF
NA NA TRBJ2-7 TRBV2 TGTGTCAGCATCCCCAGCACAAACTACGAGCAGTACTTC CVSIPSTNYEQYF
few TRBD2 TRBJ2-2 TRBV3-1 TGTGCCAGCAGCCTGAGACTAGCGACCACCGGGGAGCTGTTTTTT CASSLRLATTGELFF
few TRBD1 TRBJ1-1 TRBV5-1 TGCGCCAGCAGCGCACAGGGGGGGAACACTGAAGCTTTCTTT CASSAQGGNTEAFF
NA NA TRBJ1-2 TRBV30 TGTGCCTGGAGTGAAGGCTGGTCCCGAAGTGGCTACACCTTC CAWSEGWSRSGYTF
NA NA TRBJ1-1 TRBV3-1 TGTGCCAGCAGCCCCTCGTTCGGAGGTTACACTGAAGCTTTCTTT CASSPSFGGYTEAFF
few TRBD2 TRBJ2-5 TRBV7-7 TGTGCTAGCAGCCCGGGACTAGCGGGCCTATTTGCCCAGTACTTC CASSPGLAGLFAQYF
few TRBD2 TRBJ2-3 TRBV12-3/TRBV12-4 TGTGCCAGCAGTTTTGGACTAGCGGGGGCCACAGATACGCAGTATTTT CASSFGLAGATDTQYF
many NA TRBJ2-7 TRBV12-3/TRBV12-4 TGTGCCAGCAGTTCCTTGGGTGGATTCTTTCGCGAGCAGTACTTC CASSSLGGFFREQYF
few NA TRBJ1-5 TRBV12-5 TGTGCTAGTGGCGGCGGCCCCCAGCATTTT CASGGGPQHF
few NA TRBJ1-5 TRBV20-1 TGCAGTGCTAGTAGACAGGAGGGGAATCAGCCCCAGCATTTT CSASRQEGNQPQHF
many TRBD2 TRBJ2-7 TRBV5-4 TGTGCCAGCAGCTTGGGACTAGCGGGAGTGTACGAGCAGTACTTC CASSLGLAGVYEQYF
few TRBD2 TRBJ2-1 TRBV7-3 TGTGCCAGCAGTACCGGGACTAACTACAATGAGCAGTTCTTC CASSTGTNYNEQFF
few TRBD1 TRBJ2-2 TRBV10-3 TGTGCCACCCTTTCGCAACCAGGACAGGGGGCAACCGGGGAGCTGTTTTTT CATLSQPGQGATGELFF
NA TRBD2 TRBJ2-4 TRBV6-1 TGTGCCAGCATTGTGAGGGCTAGCGGTCTTCAGCAAGCCAAAAACATTCAGTACTTC CASIVRASGLQQAKNIQYF
many NA TRBJ2-5 TRBV5-1 TGCGCCAGCAGCTCCGGACAGCGACAAGAGACCCAGTACTTC CASSSGQRQETQYF
NA NA TRBJ2-7 TRBV7-2 TGTGCCAGCAGCTTAGTAGGGCGCTACGAGCAGTACTTC CASSLVGRYEQYF